This T cell receptor (beta chain) was sequenced for a study of blood T cell repertoires in COVID-19. Study-level information: Sites in the United States, Italy and Spain provided acute and convalescent COVID-19 samples. From T cells, B-cell-depleted T cells, or PBMCs came the material, which was cDNA or gDNA.

Authors' methods: By means of reference gene primer amplification, nucleated cell counts were estimated. TCRdb's table, derived via immunoSEQ multiplex PCR, lists solely in-frame clones and lacks some. The V and J calls and clone size are taken from that table; D and trimming were inferred from the DNA. The repertoire holds about 190,000 clones, with about four fifths as singletons. Seattle patients were enrolled during active infection and followed longitudinally. In germline, CDR1 is SGHTA, CDR2 FQGNSA. The CDR3 sequence is 15 residues long. The V gene lost 2 bases and the J gene lost 4 bases, with 14 bases spanning the gap.

The chain carries TRBV7-2 and TRBJ1-2, with no clear D. This receptor was taken from a woman aged 60-70 years with COVID-19, enrolled during active disease. The specimen sequenced was peripheral blood. The CDR3 here is CASSLSPFRGYGYTF. CDR3 nucleotides: TGTGCCAGCAGCTTATCCCCTTTTCGAGGCTATGGCTACACCTTC. Looking up the rest from reference TRBV7-2 and TRBJ1-2 gives the full variable domain: GAGVSQSPSNKVTEKGKDVELRCDPISGHTALYWYRQSLGQGLEFLIYFQGNSAPDKSGLPSDRFSAERTGGSVSTLTIQRTQQEDSAVYLCASSLSPFRGYGYTFGSGTRLTVV.